This entry concerns a single TCR beta chain. Its matching antigen is unknown. PCR amplification relied on 60 Vbeta primers (plus 13 Jbeta primers). Profiling relied on immunoSEQ multiplex PCR, and the TCRdb table lists in-frame clones only, not all of them. The sample contains about 140,000 clones, roughly four fifths of which appear only once. This specimen comes from a study of cytomegalovirus exposure and HLA in healthy donors. Study-wide points: As a later analysis revealed, the rate of TCR association differed by HLA locus, with DRB1 most and HLA-C fewest.

The sequence was collected from a man younger than 30 in good health and CMV-seropositive. Material for sequencing was PBMCs.

The CDR3 DNA is TGTGCCAGCAGTGAAGCGCGGGGCAGCCATAGCAATCAGCCCCAGCATTTT. It encodes CASSEARGSHSNQPQHF. The chain recombines TRBV6-1 with TRBJ1-5; a weak D match, TRBD1 (5 bases). Germline V lookup: CDR1 MNHNS, CDR2 SASEGT. V was shortened by 0 bases and J by 0 bases, with 12 bases between the two germline ends. The CDR3 totals 17 residues.